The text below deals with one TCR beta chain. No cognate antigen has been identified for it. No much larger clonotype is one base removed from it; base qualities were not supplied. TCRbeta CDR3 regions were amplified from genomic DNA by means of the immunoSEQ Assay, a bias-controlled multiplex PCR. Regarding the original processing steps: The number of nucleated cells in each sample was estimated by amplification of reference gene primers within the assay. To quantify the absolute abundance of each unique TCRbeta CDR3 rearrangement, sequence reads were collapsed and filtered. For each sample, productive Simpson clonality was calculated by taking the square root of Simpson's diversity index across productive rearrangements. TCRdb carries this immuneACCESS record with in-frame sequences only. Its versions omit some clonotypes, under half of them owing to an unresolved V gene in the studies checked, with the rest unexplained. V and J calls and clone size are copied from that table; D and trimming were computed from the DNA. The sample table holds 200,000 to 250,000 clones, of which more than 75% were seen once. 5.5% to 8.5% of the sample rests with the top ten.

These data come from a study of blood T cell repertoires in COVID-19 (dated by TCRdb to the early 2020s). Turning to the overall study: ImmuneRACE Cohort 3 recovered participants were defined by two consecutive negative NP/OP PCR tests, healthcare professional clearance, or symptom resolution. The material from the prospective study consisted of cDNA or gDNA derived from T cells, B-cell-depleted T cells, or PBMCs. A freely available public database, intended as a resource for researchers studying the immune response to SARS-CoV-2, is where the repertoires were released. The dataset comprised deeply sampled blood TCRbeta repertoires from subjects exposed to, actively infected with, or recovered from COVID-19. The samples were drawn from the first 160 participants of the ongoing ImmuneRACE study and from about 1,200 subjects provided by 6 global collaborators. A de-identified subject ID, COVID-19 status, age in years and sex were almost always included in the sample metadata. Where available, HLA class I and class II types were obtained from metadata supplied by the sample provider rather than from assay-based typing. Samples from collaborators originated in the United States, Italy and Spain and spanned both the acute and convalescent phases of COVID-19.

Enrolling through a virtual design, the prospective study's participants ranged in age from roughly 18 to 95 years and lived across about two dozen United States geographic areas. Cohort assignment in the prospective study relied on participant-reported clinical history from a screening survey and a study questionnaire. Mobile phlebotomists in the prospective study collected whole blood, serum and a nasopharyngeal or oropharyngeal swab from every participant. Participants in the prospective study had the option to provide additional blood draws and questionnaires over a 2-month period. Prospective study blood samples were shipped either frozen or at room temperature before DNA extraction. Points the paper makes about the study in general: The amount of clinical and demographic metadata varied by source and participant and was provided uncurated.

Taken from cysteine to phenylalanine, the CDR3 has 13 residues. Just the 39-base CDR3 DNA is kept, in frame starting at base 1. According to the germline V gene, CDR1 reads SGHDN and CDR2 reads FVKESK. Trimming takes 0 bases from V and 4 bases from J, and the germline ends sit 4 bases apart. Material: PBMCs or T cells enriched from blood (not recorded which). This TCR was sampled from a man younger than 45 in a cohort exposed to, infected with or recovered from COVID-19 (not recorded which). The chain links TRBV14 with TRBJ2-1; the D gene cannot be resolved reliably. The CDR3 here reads CASSQDRYNEQFF. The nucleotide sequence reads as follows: TGTGCCAGCAGCCAAGATCGGTACAATGAGCAGTTCTTC.